This T cell receptor beta chain was captured by sequencing in a study of metastatic and nonmetastatic thyroid tumors. Study context: It was across blood and tumor or nodule tissue from malignant and benign thyroid patients that repertoires were compared.

TCRdb recomputed clones from the PCR reads via MiXCR. The profile shows tens of thousands of clones, about a sixth of them singletons. A remark on this clone: Other DNA sequences from this sample encode an identical CDR3 as well.

Patients underwent thyroid surgery, and none had received any treatment before it. Trimming took off 5 bases at V and 5 bases at J, with 17 bases between the two ends. The CDR3 totals 15 residues. Germline V CDR1 and CDR2: SGHNT, YYREEE (reference sequence). Sequenced sample: blood. J is TRBJ2-1 and V is TRBV5-4, with D possibly TRBD2 on 7 matching bases. This clonotype originated in a female donor with papillary thyroid cancer or a benign thyroid nodule (not recorded which). Some clones in this sample may be carry-over from other donors' samples. The CDR3 DNA follows: TGTGCCAGCAGTCTCGGGCGGGGGCCGCACAATGAGCAGTTCTTC. It yields the protein CASSLGRGPHNEQFF.